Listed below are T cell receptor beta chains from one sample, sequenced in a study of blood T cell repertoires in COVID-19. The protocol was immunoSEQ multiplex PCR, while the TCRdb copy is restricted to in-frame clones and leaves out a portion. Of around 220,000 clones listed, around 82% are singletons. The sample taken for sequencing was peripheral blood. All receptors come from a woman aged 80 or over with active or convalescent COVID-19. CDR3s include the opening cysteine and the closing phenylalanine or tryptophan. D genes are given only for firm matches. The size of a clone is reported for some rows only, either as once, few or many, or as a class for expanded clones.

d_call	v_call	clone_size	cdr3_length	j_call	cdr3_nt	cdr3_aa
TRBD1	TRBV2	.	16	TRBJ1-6	TGTGCCAGCAGTGAAGCGCTGGGGACAGGGTATTCACCCCTCCACTTT	CASSEALGTGYSPLHF
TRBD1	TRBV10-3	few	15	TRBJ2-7	TGTGCCATCAGTGGAACGGGACAGGGGGCCTACGAGCAGTACTTC	CAISGTGQGAYEQYF
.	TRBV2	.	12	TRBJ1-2	TGTGCCAGCAGGACCGGGTCGGATGGCTACACCTTC	CASRTGSDGYTF
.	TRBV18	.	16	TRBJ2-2	TGTGCCAGCTCACCTCGGACGGGGACGAACACCGGGGAGCTGTTTTTT	CASSPRTGTNTGELFF
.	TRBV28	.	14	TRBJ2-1	TGTGCCAGCAGTCCCACTGACAGCTACAATGAGCAGTTCTTC	CASSPTDSYNEQFF
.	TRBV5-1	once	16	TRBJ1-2	TGCGCCAGCAGCTACGACCCGACAGCAGCACACTCGGGCTACACCTTC	CASSYDPTAAHSGYTF
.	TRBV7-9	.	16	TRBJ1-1	TGTGCCAGCAGCTTAGCCGATACAGGTCCGAACACTGAAGCTTTCTTT	CASSLADTGPNTEAFF
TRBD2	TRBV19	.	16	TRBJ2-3	TGTGCCAGTAGTGATCGACTAGCGGGGGGTCTAAATACGCAGTATTTT	CASSDRLAGGLNTQYF
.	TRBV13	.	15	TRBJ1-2	TGTGCCAGCAGCCCAGAGGGGGGGCTCAGAGGAGGCTACACCTTC	CASSPEGGLRGGYTF
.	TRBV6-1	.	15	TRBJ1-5	TGTGCCAGCAGTGAAATCGGGGTAGTAGATCAGCCCCAGCATTTT	CASSEIGVVDQPQHF
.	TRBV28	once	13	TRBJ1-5	TGTGCCAGCGGGGGGGGAAGCAATCAGCCCCAGCATTTT	CASGGGSNQPQHF
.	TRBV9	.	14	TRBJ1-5	TGTGCCAGCAGCGTAACAGATAAGTTTGGGCCCCAGCATTTT	CASSVTDKFGPQHF
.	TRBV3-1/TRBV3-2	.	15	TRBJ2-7	TGTGCCAGCAGCCAAGGGGCAGGACATCCCAGGGAGCAGTACTTC	CASSQGAGHPREQYF
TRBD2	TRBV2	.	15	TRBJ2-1	TGTGCCAGCAGGACCGGGACTAGCGGGGCGAATGAGCAGTTCTTC	CASRTGTSGANEQFF
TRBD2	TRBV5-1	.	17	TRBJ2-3	TGCGCCAGCAGCATTGGACTAGCGGGAGGATCCACAGATACGCAGTATTTT	CASSIGLAGGSTDTQYF
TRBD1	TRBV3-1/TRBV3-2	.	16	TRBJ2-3	TGTGCCAGCAGCCCGAGACAGGGGGCGAGTGCAGATACGCAGTATTTT	CASSPRQGASADTQYF
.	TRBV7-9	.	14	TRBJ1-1	TGTGCCAGCAGCTTCTACAGGGAAGGCACTGAAGCTTTCTTT	CASSFYREGTEAFF
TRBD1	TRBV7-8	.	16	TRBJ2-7	TGTGCCAGCAGCTTTGTCTGGGACAGGGGGTTATCCGAGCAGTACTTC	CASSFVWDRGLSEQYF
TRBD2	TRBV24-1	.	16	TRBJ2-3	TGTGCCACCAGACCCACTAGCGGACACTCCGCAGATACGCAGTATTTT	CATRPTSGHSADTQYF
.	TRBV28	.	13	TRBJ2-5	TGTGCCAGCAGGTACCAGGGGGGAGAGACCCAGTACTTC	CASRYQGGETQYF
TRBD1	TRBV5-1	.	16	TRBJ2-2	TGCGCCAGCAGCTGGGGGACAGGGAGGGGCACCGGGGAGCTGTTTTTT	CASSWGTGRGTGELFF
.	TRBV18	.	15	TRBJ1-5	TGTGCCAGCTCAGCTCCCGGGCAGGGAGGCCAGCCCCAGCATTTT	CASSAPGQGGQPQHF
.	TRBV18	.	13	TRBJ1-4	TGTGCCAGCTCTTCGGAACAGAATGAAAAACTGTTTTTT	CASSSEQNEKLFF
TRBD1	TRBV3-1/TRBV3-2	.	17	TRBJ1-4	TGTGCCAGCAGCCAAGAAAGGCGGACAGGGAGGTATGAAAAACTGTTTTTT	CASSQERRTGRYEKLFF
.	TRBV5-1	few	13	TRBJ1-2	TGCGCCAGCAGCTTGGAATCCGGGAGCGGCTACACCTTC	CASSLESGSGYTF
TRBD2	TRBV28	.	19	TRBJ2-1	TGTGCCAGCAGTTTAGTAGGTGGACTAGCGGGAGCAACTTACAATGAGCAGTTCTTC	CASSLVGGLAGATYNEQFF
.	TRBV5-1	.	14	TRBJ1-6	TGCGCCAGCAGCTTCTTACAGGGAGATTCACCCCTCCACTTT	CASSFLQGDSPLHF
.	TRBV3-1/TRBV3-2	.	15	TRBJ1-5	TGTGCCAGCAGCCAAGGTCCGGGGGGCGGGCAGCCCCAGCATTTT	CASSQGPGGGQPQHF
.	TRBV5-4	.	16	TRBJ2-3	TGTGCCAGCAGCTTGGCCTCACATCGACAGACAGATACGCAGTATTTT	CASSLASHRQTDTQYF
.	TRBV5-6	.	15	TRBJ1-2	TGTGCCAGCAGCAGATCTGACAGGACGCAACTGGGCTACACCTTC	CASSRSDRTQLGYTF
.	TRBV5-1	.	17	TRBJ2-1	TGCGCCAGCAGCCCCGGAACCACTAAATACTCCTACAATGAGCAGTTCTTC	CASSPGTTKYSYNEQFF
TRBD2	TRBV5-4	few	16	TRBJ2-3	TGTGCCAGCAGCTTGGCGGGCGGGGGGTACACAGATACGCAGTATTTT	CASSLAGGGYTDTQYF
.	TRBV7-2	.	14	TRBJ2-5	TGTGCCAGCAGCCCTTATAGCAAAACAGAGACCCAGTACTTC	CASSPYSKTETQYF
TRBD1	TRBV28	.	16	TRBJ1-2	TGTGCCAGCAGTTTACAACATCTACAGGGGAACTATGGCTACACCTTC	CASSLQHLQGNYGYTF
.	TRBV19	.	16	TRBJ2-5	TGTGCCAGTAGTAAGGTCGGGCGGGGCCAAACGGAGACCCAGTACTTC	CASSKVGRGQTETQYF
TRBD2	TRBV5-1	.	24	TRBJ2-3	TGCGCCAGCAGCTTGGCTTTGACAGGGGCCCTAAGAGGACTAGCGGGGGCCTACACAGATACGCAGTATTTT	CASSLALTGALRGLAGAYTDTQYF